The entry below gives a single TCR beta chain sequence along with its context. The method was immunoSEQ multiplex PCR; TCRdb's version includes in-frame clones alone and lacks a portion of them. The sample shows over a million clones, around 76% of them seen only once. The CDR3 has 19 amino acids. The germline CDR1 and CDR2 sequences are SGHDT and YYEEEE. V was clipped by 4 bases and J by 0 bases, with 23 bases between them. Nashville, Tennessee was home to all donors, each a Caucasian adult. This record belongs to a study of shared clonotypes between healthy human individuals. The overall study: A couple of women and three men aged 18 to 49 served as donors. Three CD4 naive, three CD4 memory, two CD8 naive and one CD8 memory plate were used per donor.

The specimen was memory CD4+ T cells sorted from blood. Subset indicated: CD45RA-negative fraction. The sequence was collected from a man aged 18 to 29 in good health. The V gene is TRBV5-6, the J gene TRBJ1-5, with D maybe TRBD1 (6 bases). The CDR3 DNA sequence: TGTGCCAGCAGCATAGGAATCACCCGGGACACCCATAGCAATCAGCCCCAGCATTTT. Protein sequence: CASSIGITRDTHSNQPQHF.